These T cell receptor beta chains were read from a single sample in a study of T cell responses to AZD1222 COVID-19 vaccine. Assay: immunoSEQ multiplex PCR; the TCRdb copy retains only in-frame clones and omits some. The sample comprises more than 75,000 clones, more than 70% of which are singletons, and roughly 7.2% rests with the top ten. The sequencing used peripheral blood, collected 28 days after the second AZD1222 dose. Receptors were obtained from an adult who received the AZD1222 COVID-19 vaccine. CDR3s leave out the opening cysteine and the closing phenylalanine or tryptophan.

j_gene: TRBJ1-4; v_gene: TRBV5-1; CDR3aa: ASSTEGNEKLF
j_gene: TRBJ2-7; v_gene: TRBV21-1; CDR3aa: ASSKMFERVSSYEQY
j_gene: TRBJ1-5; v_gene: TRBV28; CDR3aa: ASSKDRAVSQPQH
j_gene: TRBJ2-1; v_gene: TRBV5-1; CDR3aa: ASSPGPGGLTNEQF
j_gene: TRBJ2-1; v_gene: TRBV28; CDR3aa: ASYRRGDSGYNEQF
j_gene: TRBJ1-3; v_gene: TRBV30; CDR3aa: ASRRGGEGY
j_gene: TRBJ2-1; v_gene: TRBV28; CDR3aa: ASSLTHMRSVKDNEQF
j_gene: TRBJ2-7; v_gene: TRBV9; CDR3aa: ASSVNVQGPYEQY
j_gene: TRBJ1-2; v_gene: TRBV6-5; CDR3aa: ASSYPAGGYT
j_gene: TRBJ1-2; v_gene: TRBV19; CDR3aa: ASTPLQGGENYGYT
j_gene: TRBJ2-1; v_gene: TRBV19; CDR3aa: ASRKQITNNEQF
j_gene: TRBJ2-1; v_gene: TRBV6-1; CDR3aa: ASSGWRGVLAGTYNEQF
j_gene: TRBJ1-1; v_gene: TRBV30; CDR3aa: ASRQGRLPEAF
j_gene: TRBJ1-5; v_gene: TRBV4-2; CDR3aa: ASSQDPDKAQPQH
j_gene: TRBJ2-4; v_gene: TRBV3-1/TRBV3-2; CDR3aa: ASSSYRELAKNIQY
j_gene: TRBJ1-6; v_gene: TRBV4-1; CDR3aa: ASSPLGQVNSPLH
j_gene: TRBJ2-5; v_gene: TRBV7-9; CDR3aa: ASSFGGETQY
j_gene: TRBJ1-3; v_gene: TRBV3-1/TRBV3-2; CDR3aa: AGSQDLVDRGRNTIY
j_gene: TRBJ2-1; v_gene: TRBV18; CDR3aa: ASSAYRGNTDNEQF
j_gene: TRBJ1-1; v_gene: TRBV6-5; CDR3aa: ASSVQGPETEAF
j_gene: TRBJ2-1; v_gene: TRBV27; CDR3aa: ASSYLYNEQF
j_gene: TRBJ1-6; v_gene: TRBV19; CDR3aa: ASTVAGPSDSPLH
j_gene: TRBJ1-5; v_gene: TRBV4-1; CDR3aa: ASSQGEGGSNQPQH
j_gene: TRBJ2-3; v_gene: TRBV19; CDR3aa: ASSQPPTTQY
j_gene: TRBJ1-1; v_gene: TRBV7-9; CDR3aa: ASSPKGQGRTEAF
j_gene: TRBJ2-3; v_gene: TRBV3-1/TRBV3-2; CDR3aa: ASSQAGAARDTQY
j_gene: TRBJ1-1; v_gene: TRBV21-1; CDR3aa: ASQSRLNTEAF
j_gene: TRBJ1-2; v_gene: TRBV7-2; CDR3aa: ASSLVAGALGYGYT
j_gene: TRBJ1-1; v_gene: TRBV19; CDR3aa: ASSIDRITEAF
j_gene: TRBJ1-1; v_gene: TRBV7-2; CDR3aa: ASRRQWNTEAF
j_gene: TRBJ1-1; v_gene: TRBV6-5; CDR3aa: ASTKQRTGSTEAF
j_gene: TRBJ2-1; v_gene: TRBV19; CDR3aa: ASSITGSSYNEQF
j_gene: TRBJ1-5; v_gene: TRBV6-5; CDR3aa: ASSYGSYNQPQH
j_gene: TRBJ2-1; v_gene: TRBV21-1; CDR3aa: ASSKLAGQGLNEQF
j_gene: TRBJ1-1; v_gene: TRBV3-1/TRBV3-2; CDR3aa: ASSTRGNTEAF
j_gene: TRBJ1-5; v_gene: TRBV7-2; CDR3aa: ASSPQSNQPQH
j_gene: TRBJ2-7; v_gene: TRBV7-2; CDR3aa: ASSKGGLRSYEQY
j_gene: TRBJ2-5; v_gene: TRBV5-5; CDR3aa: ASSLRPETQY
j_gene: TRBJ1-1; v_gene: TRBV12-5; CDR3aa: ASAGTGDTEAF
j_gene: TRBJ2-7; v_gene: TRBV5-1; CDR3aa: ASSLGTGVDEQY
j_gene: TRBJ1-6; v_gene: TRBV7-8; CDR3aa: ASSLFGSSYNSPLH
j_gene: TRBJ2-7; v_gene: TRBV15; CDR3aa: ATSREVGSMSYDEQY
j_gene: TRBJ1-2; v_gene: TRBV6-6; CDR3aa: ASSNGQGQDGYT
j_gene: TRBJ1-4; v_gene: TRBV27; CDR3aa: ASSSTGTGGWEKLF
j_gene: TRBJ1-2; v_gene: TRBV2; CDR3aa: ASIFRNYGYT
j_gene: TRBJ2-3; v_gene: TRBV24-1; CDR3aa: ATSDAGGDDTQY
j_gene: TRBJ2-1; v_gene: TRBV24-1; CDR3aa: ATSDPSGRYNEQF